This TCR beta chain is drawn from a study of T-cell reconstitution after alpha-beta-depleted transplantation in children. This clonotype appeared once. What it binds is unknown. Germline V gene lookup returns CDR1 LGHNA and CDR2 YSLEER. This CDR3 has 15 residues. V gave up 1 base and J gave up 3 bases; unmatched junction bases: 3. The TCRbeta library incorporated unique molecular identifiers. TCRdb analysed the PCR reads with MiXCR anew, one entry per CDR3 protein. The sample contains some 460,000 distinct CDR3 sequences, 15% to 20% of which appear only once. General study findings and limits: High day-60 TCRbeta diversity in some patients came from surviving recipient T cells and thymic progenitors.

This chain uses TRBV4-3 with TRBJ2-1; 7 bases map to TRBD2. Here the sequenced sample was PBMCs, mostly from graft donor cells, taken 360 days after TCRalphabeta/CD19-depleted stem cell transplant. This receptor was identified in a boy younger than two who had a stem cell transplant for Wiskott-Aldrich syndrome, so the T cells may come from the graft donor. CDR3 region: CASSQGAGSYNEQFF. The CDR3 DNA is TGCGCCAGCAGCCAAGGAGCGGGAAGCTACAATGAGCAGTTCTTC.